The 30 T cell receptor beta chains below were found in one sample sequenced in a study of T cell repertoires and HLA-DP antigens. These receptors have no known antigen. Profiling relied on immunoSEQ multiplex PCR, and the TCRdb table lists in-frame clones only, not all of them. The table records around 110,000 clones, about 92% of them present only once. Sample: CD4+ T cells from PBMCs. The source is a woman between 18 and 30 years old in good health and CMV-seronegative.

The V gene is TRBV19, the J gene TRBJ1-5, with D uncertain. Trimming stripped 8 bases from V and 0 bases from J, with 11 bases between. Germline V lookup: CDR1 LNHDA, CDR2 SQIVND (reference sequence). The CDR3 runs to 14 residues. The chain's CDR3 is CASDTVYSNQPQHF. The CDR3 coding sequence is TGTGCCAGTGATACGGTTTATAGCAATCAGCCCCAGCATTTT. Supplemented by reference TRBV19 and TRBJ1-5, the full variable domain reads DGGITQSPKYLFRKEGQNVTLSCEQNLNHDAMYWYRQDPGQGLRLIYYSQIVNDFQKGDIAEGYSVSREKKESFPLTVTSAQKNPTAFYLCASDTVYSNQPQHFGDGTRLSIL.

The chain combines TRBV6-1 with TRBJ1-5; D might be TRBD1 (5 bases). V dropped 3 bases and J dropped 5 bases, with 11 bases sitting between them. The CDR3 contains 14 residues. Germline values: CDR1 MNHNS, CDR2 SASEGT. This chain's CDR3 is CASSDAMGDQPQHF. CDR3 DNA: TGTGCCAGCAGTGACGCGATGGGGGATCAGCCCCAGCATTTT.

The chain combines TRBV7-9 with TRBJ2-1; D remains unclear. Germline lookup yields CDR1 SEHNR and CDR2 FQNEAQ (reference sequence). This CDR3 is built from 15 residues. The V end lost 6 bases, the J end lost 5 bases, and 17 bases lay between the germline ends. Here the CDR3 DNA reads TGTGCCAGCAGTACCCTAGGCATGGAGAACAATGAGCAGTTCTTC. It yields the protein CASSTLGMENNEQFF.

This clone has a single count. This chain links TRBV11-3 with TRBJ2-1; TRBD2 aligns across 10 bases. The J segment lost 9 bases and the V segment lost 4 bases, leaving 9 bases of the junction unmatched. Germline lookup yields CDR1 SGHNT and CDR2 YENEEA. The CDR3 is made up of 15 amino acids. CDR3 residues: CASSSEQRGGREQFF. The CDR3 nucleotides are TGTGCCAGCAGCTCGGAACAGCGGGGGGGCCGTGAGCAGTTCTTC. Full variable domain (remainder filled in from reference TRBV11-3 and TRBJ2-1): EAGVVQSPRYKIIEKKQPVAFWCNPISGHNTLYWYLQNLGQGPELLIRYENEEAVDDSQLPKDRFSAERLKGVDSTLKIQPAELGDSAVYLCASSSEQRGGREQFFGPGTRLTVL.

CDR3 in amino acids: CASSEAGQGRYTEAFF. CDR3 nucleotides: TGTGCCAGCAGTGAAGCCGGACAGGGGAGGTACACTGAAGCTTTCTTT. This chain uses TRBV2 with TRBJ1-1, with 9 bases aligning to TRBD1. The CDR3 sequence is 16 residues long. Per the germline V gene, CDR1 is SNHLY and CDR2 is FYNNEI. Trimming took 0 bases from V and 3 from J; bases not matched to a gene: 5.

This chain uses TRBV5-6 with TRBJ1-2; D is undetermined. This CDR3 spans 13 amino acids. V dropped 4 bases and J dropped 7 bases, with 14 bases sitting between them. Per germline, CDR1 SGHDT and CDR2 YYEEEE. The CDR3 is CASSAWRVGGYTF. The CDR3 nucleotides are TGTGCCAGCAGCGCCTGGCGGGTAGGTGGCTACACCTTC. Full variable domain (remainder filled in from reference TRBV5-6 and TRBJ1-2): DAGVTQSPTHLIKTRGQQVTLRCSPKSGHDTVSWYQQALGQGPQFIFQYYEEEERQRGNFPDRFSGHQFPNYSSELNVNALLLGDSALYLCASSAWRVGGYTFGSGTRLTVV.

V and J are TRBV5-1 and TRBJ2-6, with D unclear. Trimming took off 0 bases at V and 2 bases at J, with 9 bases between the two ends. The V gene's germline CDR1 is SGHRS and CDR2 YFSETQ. This CDR3 contains 16 residues. The CDR3 region is CASSLVSGAGANVLTF. CDR3 sequence (DNA): TGCGCCAGCAGCTTGGTTTCTGGGGCTGGGGCCAACGTCCTGACTTTC.

This clone showed up just once. A junction boundary mismatches the germline segment, possibly from a read error. The chain is built from TRBV5-1 and TRBJ2-1; possible D gene TRBD2, 6 bases. Germline CDR1 and CDR2: SGHRS and YFSETQ. This CDR3 has 14 residues. CDR3 in DNA: TGCGCCAGCACCTTGGGAGGTGTTACCAATGAGCAGTTCTTC. Translation: CASTLGGVTNEQFF. The whole variable domain, filled in from reference TRBV5-1 and TRBJ2-1, reads KAGVTQTPRYLIKTRGQQVTLSCSPISGHRSVSWYQQTPGQGLQFLFEYFSETQRNKGNFPGRFSGRQFSNSRSEMNVSTLELGDSALYLCASTLGGVTNEQFFGPGTRLTVL.

The V gene is TRBV29-1, the J gene TRBJ1-1; 11 bases match TRBD1. Per the germline V gene, CDR1 is SQVTM and CDR2 is ANQGSEA. This CDR3 spans 14 amino acids. Losses at the gene ends were 7 bases for V and 5 bases for J; bases not matched to a gene: 9. CDR3 nucleotides: TGCAGCGCCTTGACCGGGACAGGGGGGACTGAAGCTTTCTTT. It yields the protein CSALTGTGGTEAFF.

The chain carries TRBV19 and TRBJ1-4; tentatively, D is TRBD1 (5 bases). The CDR3 covers 15 residues. V lost 8 bases to trimming and J lost 9 bases, with 22 bases between them. CDR1 and CDR2 from the germline V gene are LNHDA and SQIVND (reference sequence). DNA of the CDR3: TGTGCCAGTCAACTCCGGGACCAATTTCCTCAAAAACTGTTTTTT. Translating it yields CASQLRDQFPQKLFF.

The V call is TRBV7-3, the J call TRBJ2-1, with 16 bases matching TRBD2. CDR3 length: 18 amino acids. The V gene end was trimmed by 3 bases and the J gene end by 9 bases; junction bases not matched to a gene: 11. Germline loops: CDR1 SGHTA, CDR2 FQGTGA. The CDR3 protein is CASSLTGTSGGASGEQFF. CDR3 bases: TGTGCCAGCAGCTTGACCGGGACTAGCGGGGGGGCATCGGGTGAGCAGTTCTTC. Supplemented by reference TRBV7-3 and TRBJ2-1, the full variable domain reads GAGVSQTPSNKVTEKGKYVELRCDPISGHTALYWYRQSLGQGPEFLIYFQGTGAADDSGLPNDRFFAVRPEGSVSTLKIQRTERGDSAVYLCASSLTGTSGGASGEQFFGPGTRLTVL.

The chain is built from TRBV7-2 and TRBJ1-1; weak D call: TRBD1 (5 bases). V was clipped by 7 bases and J by 7 bases, with 19 bases between them. The CDR3 runs to 14 residues. The germline CDR1 and CDR2 sequences are SGHTA and FQGNSA. The CDR3 reads CASTQIGGLGEAFF. The DNA of the CDR3 is TGTGCCAGCACCCAAATTGGGGGTTTGGGTGAAGCTTTCTTT.

The chain recombines TRBV4-3 with TRBJ2-1; the match to TRBD1 covers 12 bases. Germline V gene sequence: CDR1 LGHNA, CDR2 YSLEER. The CDR3 is 17 amino acids. With V trimmed by 1 base and J by 4 bases, 5 bases remained unmatched. The DNA of the CDR3 is TGCGCCAGCAGCCAAGGGGACAGGGGGCTCGCATACAATGAGCAGTTCTTC. Its protein product is CASSQGDRGLAYNEQFF.

This chain joins TRBV7-8 and TRBJ2-3; perhaps D is TRBD1 or TRBD2 (5 bases each). The V end was cut by 0 bases, the J end by 2 bases, with 15 bases between. The CDR3 is 17 residues long. CDR1 is SGHVS and CDR2 is FQNEAQ in the germline V gene. This CDR3 is CASSLARRLDITDTQYF. CDR3 bases: TGTGCCAGCAGCTTAGCGAGGAGGTTGGACATCACAGATACGCAGTATTTT.

The V gene is TRBV10-3, the J gene TRBJ1-5; D is uncertain. The ends were cut back, 10 bases at V and 4 bases at J, with 17 bases in the middle. CDR1 ENHRY and CDR2 SYGVKD come from the germline V gene. The CDR3 runs to 14 residues. The CDR3 here is CATAHGEDNQPQHF. For the CDR3, the DNA is TGTGCCACCGCTCACGGTGAGGATAATCAGCCCCAGCATTTT.

This chain connects TRBV6-1 to TRBJ2-2; 9 bases match TRBD1. There are 15 residues in the CDR3. V was pared by 5 bases and J by 4 bases, with 5 bases of the junction left unmatched. Germline assignment: CDR1 MNHNS and CDR2 SASEGT. Here the CDR3 DNA reads TGTGCCAGCAGTACGGGACAGGGTTTCACCGGGGAGCTGTTTTTT. Translated: CASSTGQGFTGELFF.

V is TRBV29-1 and J is TRBJ2-1; D is uncertain. V was trimmed by 6 bases and J by 3 bases, leaving 9 bases between them. CDR3 length: 12 residues. The germline CDR1 and CDR2 sequences are SQVTM and ANQGSEA. DNA of the CDR3: TGCAGCGTGGGTGACATCTACAATGAGCAGTTCTTC. Translation: CSVGDIYNEQFF.

J is TRBJ1-2 and V is TRBV15; D is unclear. The CDR3 is 13 amino acids. Germline CDR1 is LNHNV and CDR2 is YYDKDF (reference sequence). Trimming took off 5 bases at V and 4 bases at J, with 11 bases between the two ends. CDR3 loop: CATSVTWAYGYTF. In DNA form, the CDR3 reads TGTGCCACCAGCGTAACCTGGGCCTATGGCTACACCTTC.

V and J are TRBV2 and TRBJ2-2; D is undetermined. The V end lost 5 bases, the J end lost 4 bases, and 8 bases lay between the germline ends. CDR1 is SNHLY and CDR2 is FYNNEI in the germline V gene. This CDR3 has 13 residues. The CDR3 is CASSRTVTGELFF. In DNA form, the CDR3 reads TGTGCCAGCAGTAGGACCGTCACCGGGGAGCTGTTTTTT.

The chain has TRBV28 and TRBJ1-4, with unresolved D. The ends were cut back, 4 bases at V and 8 bases at J, with 8 bases in the middle. The CDR3 has 12 residues. Germline V gene data show CDR1 as MDHEN and CDR2 as SYDVKM. DNA of the CDR3: TGTGCCAGCAGTTCAGTGGGGGAAAAACTGTTTTTT. The encoded protein is CASSSVGEKLFF.

This chain uses TRBV5-1 with TRBJ2-3; 9 bases line up with TRBD2. Germline values: CDR1 SGHRS, CDR2 YFSETQ. The CDR3 is 17 amino acids. V was clipped by 0 bases and J by 2 bases; unmatched bases: 7. Written as DNA, the CDR3 is TGCGCCAGCAGCTTGGCCAGAAGCGGGAGGCACACAGATACGCAGTATTTT. Translating it yields CASSLARSGRHTDTQYF.

The chain joins TRBV28 to TRBJ2-2, with TRBD1 identical over 9 bases. Trimming removed 3 bases from V and 5 bases from J; junction bases left unmatched: 7. Germline V gives CDR1 MDHEN, CDR2 SYDVKM. The CDR3 consists of 16 residues. The CDR3 DNA sequence: TGTGCCAGCAGTTTCTCAAGACAGGGGGTAACCGGGGAGCTGTTTTTT. Translation gives CASSFSRQGVTGELFF.

The CDR3 coding sequence is TGTGCCAGCTCACCAAAGGGCCTCTACGAGCAGTACTTC. Translating gives CASSPKGLYEQYF. The V and J genes are TRBV18 and TRBJ2-7; D gene uncertain. The germline V gene has CDR1 KGHSH and CDR2 LQKENI. This CDR3 has 13 amino acids. Trimming removed 2 bases from V and 3 bases from J, with 8 bases in between.

The chain is built from TRBV18 and TRBJ1-5, with TRBD1 matching over 11 bases. The V gene end was trimmed by 3 bases and the J gene end by 4 bases; junction bases not matched to a gene: 8. There are 17 residues in the CDR3. Looked up from germline, CDR1 is KGHSH and CDR2 is LQKENI. CDR3 nucleotides: TGTGCCAGCTCACCTACCCGGGACAGGGGGTGGAATCAGCCCCAGCATTTT. It translates to CASSPTRDRGWNQPQHF.

This chain connects TRBV7-3 to TRBJ2-2; D possibly matches TRBD1 or TRBD2 (6 bases each). V lost 3 bases, J lost 5 bases, and 13 bases lay in between. This CDR3 region has 15 residues. Per the germline V gene, CDR1 is SGHTA and CDR2 is FQGTGA. CDR3 bases: TGTGCCAGCAGCTTGACAGGTGCGGGAACCGGGGAGCTGTTTTTT. It encodes CASSLTGAGTGELFF.

The rearrangement uses TRBV28 and TRBJ1-1; the match to TRBD1 covers 10 bases. Germline loops: CDR1 MDHEN, CDR2 SYDVKM. The junction had 12 bases not matched to a gene; V was cut back by 4 bases and J by 4 bases. The CDR3 is 17 residues long. The CDR3 nucleotides read TGTGCCAGCAGTTCCACGACCCGGGACAGGGGCGGCACTGAAGCTTTCTTT. This gives the protein CASSSTTRDRGGTEAFF.

This clone is a singleton in its sample. This sequence joins TRBV7-9 and TRBJ1-2; TRBD1 is a possible D gene (5 bases). Germline V gene sequence: CDR1 SEHNR, CDR2 FQNEAQ (reference sequence). V dropped 1 base and J dropped 6 bases, with 15 bases sitting between them. The CDR3 runs to 15 residues. CDR3 bases: TGTGCCAGCAGCTTAGGTGGGGCATTCATGGATGGCTACACCTTC. This sequence encodes CASSLGGAFMDGYTF.

The gene calls are TRBV28 and TRBJ1-5, with D possibly TRBD1 on 6 matching bases. The CDR3 loop spans 16 amino acids. Per germline, CDR1 MDHEN and CDR2 SYDVKM. Trimming shortened V by 3 bases and J by 3 bases, and 15 bases separated the two germline ends. CDR3 sequence (DNA): TGTGCCAGCAGTTTCCGGGCAGGGGTTACCAATCAGCCCCAGCATTTT. Its protein product is CASSFRAGVTNQPQHF.

The rearrangement uses TRBV4-3 and TRBJ2-1; 11 bases are shared with TRBD2. Germline assignment: CDR1 LGHNA and CDR2 YSLEER. Trimming took 4 bases from V and 2 from J; bases not matched to a gene: 7. The length of the CDR3 is 17 residues. The DNA of the CDR3 is TGCGCCAGCAGCCGAGTAGCGGGGGGGCACACCTACAATGAGCAGTTCTTC. It codes for CASSRVAGGHTYNEQFF.

V is TRBV5-1 and J is TRBJ2-7, with D possibly being TRBD1 or TRBD2 (6 bases each). Trimming left V 4 bases short and J 4 bases short, with 18 bases between. The CDR3 has 15 residues. In germline, CDR1 is SGHRS, CDR2 YFSETQ. CDR3 DNA: TGCGCCAGCAGCCAAACGCCGAGGGGGGAGTACGAGCAGTACTTC. Its translation is CASSQTPRGEYEQYF.